This T cell receptor (beta chain) is drawn from a study of radiation and T cells in renal cell carcinoma (dated by TCRdb to about 2020). Describing the broader study: Samples came from a clinical trial, in which primary renal cell carcinomas received 15 Gy stereotactic body radiation therapy followed by nephrectomy 4 weeks later. TCR beta sequencing covered 53 samples in total, comprising around 26 tumors and about 27 peripheral blood samples. Across all 50 or so samples, several million unique CDR3 nucleotide sequences, encoding 2,658,974 unique CDR3 amino acid sequences, were identified.

Explained via the paper, the time point label denotes: baseline pretreatment blood. The meaning of the sample's treatment or condition label: 15 Gy SBRT to primary tumor, nephrectomy 4 weeks later. To follow tumor-enriched clonotypes, peripheral blood was collected serially from radiation-treated patients at baseline and again at 2 weeks and 4 weeks after SBRT. Every patient's renal cell carcinoma showed clear cell pathology. The QIAamp DNA Blood Mini Kit (Qiagen) was used to prepare genomic DNA for TCR sequencing. The analyses included just those samples that passed every quality control check. TCR beta libraries were generated from genomic DNA with the immunoSEQ kit, following the manufacturer's recommendations. For library preparation, a first multiplex PCR was performed with proprietary primers, followed by a second PCR in which unique barcodes were added, and bead cleanups were performed after each round. Each sample batch included a kit-provided positive control reaction and a negative control reaction. The final libraries underwent checking on an Agilent 4200 TapeStation D1000 ScreenTape, volumetric pooling, and quantification by qPCR. Sequencing was performed on an Illumina NextSeq500 with a MidOutput 150-cycle cartridge, and 156 Read1 and 15 Index1 cycles were run with kit custom primers. The pooled library was loaded at 1.0 pM, and approximately 20% PhiX control was spiked in. Per the source publication's procedure: Vendor-processed data were analyzed in R, with a clonotype defined as all T cells sharing the same CDR3 nucleotide sequence. For clone abundance analyses, frequencies were normalized to the 10,000 most abundant clones in each sample. Public T cell clones, which averaged fewer than five per sample, were removed prior to analysis. Tumor-enriched clonotypes and baseline blood-enriched clonotypes were defined as those with an abundance difference of at least 32-fold between compartments. A beta-binomial differential abundance model was used to identify clonotypes that expanded or contracted between blood time points. The Baroni-Urbani and Buser coefficient was used to measure tumor-blood repertoire similarity, and groups were compared with two-tailed Wilcoxon tests in R. TCRdb obtained this table from immuneACCESS and retained in-frame rearrangements with V and J assigned. These tables miss some clones; where compared with another copy, unresolved V genes account for less than half of the shortfall, and the remainder is unexplained. D and trimming come from the DNA, and the V and J calls and clone size come from that table. A total of some 120,000 clones appear in this sample, about four fifths of them only once. Around 3% of the sample lies in the top ten.

General study outcomes and caveats: Blood repertoire dynamics were not followed beyond 4 weeks after treatment. Because pretreatment tumor biopsies were not available, the study could not determine whether clonotypes were already present within the tumor at baseline. The single-armed trial design could not address effects of radiation dose or scheduling on the TCR repertoire. An increase in top tumor clonotypes in blood was observed from baseline to 2 weeks post-radiation, followed by contraction by 4 weeks, which was taken to suggest transient expansion of tumor-resident clones.

Worth noting for this clone: What this receptor recognizes is not known. No base quality values were provided; no much bigger clone lies one nucleotide off.

The CDR3 holds 17 amino acids from the cysteine to the phenylalanine. Solely the CDR3 DNA is kept, with 51 bases framed from the first base. Taken from the germline V gene, the CDR1 and CDR2 loops are MNHNS and SASEGT. V and J lose 3 bases and 1 base, and a span of 18 bases separates them. The chain couples TRBV6-1 to TRBJ1-2; too little of a D gene remains to name it. The specimen was blood, collected from a patient whose treatment included radiotherapy and nephrectomy. The clonotype comes from an older woman with renal cell carcinoma. The CDR3 sequence is CASSDRNFRPINYGYTF. The DNA sequence reads TGTGCCAGCAGTGATCGTAATTTTCGGCCGATTAACTATGGCTACACCTTC.